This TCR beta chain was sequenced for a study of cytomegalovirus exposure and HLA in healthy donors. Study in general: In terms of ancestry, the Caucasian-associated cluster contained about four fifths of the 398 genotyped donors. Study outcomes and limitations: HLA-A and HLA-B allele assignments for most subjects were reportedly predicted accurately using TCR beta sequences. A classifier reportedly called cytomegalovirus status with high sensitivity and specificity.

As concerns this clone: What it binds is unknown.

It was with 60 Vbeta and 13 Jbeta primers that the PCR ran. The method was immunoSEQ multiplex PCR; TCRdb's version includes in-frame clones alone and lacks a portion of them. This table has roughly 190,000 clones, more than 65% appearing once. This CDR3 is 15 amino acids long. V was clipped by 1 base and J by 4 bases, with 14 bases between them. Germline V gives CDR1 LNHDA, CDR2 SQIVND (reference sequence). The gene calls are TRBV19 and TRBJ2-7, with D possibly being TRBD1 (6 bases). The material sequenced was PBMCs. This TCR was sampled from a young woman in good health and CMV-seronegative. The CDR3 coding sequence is TGTGCCAGTAGTATAGGTCAGGGGTCGTTGTACGAGCAGTACTTC. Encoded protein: CASSIGQGSLYEQYF.